These 5 T cell receptor beta chains were all obtained from the same sample, sequenced in a study of cytomegalovirus exposure and HLA in healthy donors. Amplification used 60 Vbeta primers and 13 Jbeta primers. TCRdb's table, derived via immunoSEQ multiplex PCR, lists solely in-frame clones and lacks some. The sample holds about 91,000 clones, under 75% seen once. The specimen sequenced was PBMCs. The source of these receptors is a human donor in good health.

V and J are TRBV5-1 and TRBJ1-4; 7 bases line up with TRBD1. The CDR3 extends over 14 amino acids. V dropped 4 bases and J dropped 8; count of bases not matched to a gene: 8. The germline V gene encodes CDR1 SGHRS and CDR2 YFSETQ. The CDR3 coding sequence is TGCGCCAGCAGCGACGCAGGGGGTTCCGAAAAACTGTTTTTT. It yields the protein CASSDAGGSEKLFF.

The J gene is TRBJ1-5, the V gene TRBV19; possible D gene TRBD1, 6 bases. Trimming took off 4 bases at V and 1 base at J, with 14 bases between the two ends. This CDR3 has 16 residues. Germline loops: CDR1 LNHDA, CDR2 SQIVND (reference sequence). The DNA for the CDR3 is TGTGCCAGTAGTACCCACCTCGGACAGAGCAATCAGCCCCAGCATTTT. Protein product: CASSTHLGQSNQPQHF.

Turning to this clone: The sample carries other DNA sequences with the same CDR3. The chain joins TRBV5-1 to TRBJ2-5, with a possible D match to TRBD1 (5 bases). The CDR3 runs to 13 residues. Germline CDR1 and CDR2: SGHRS and YFSETQ. Between the trimmed V and J ends, which lost 4 bases and 1 base, there was a span of 8 bases. The CDR3 DNA sequence: TGCGCCAGCAGCCCGACAGTCCAAGAGACCCAGTACTTC. This sequence encodes CASSPTVQETQYF.

The chain links TRBV7-9 to TRBJ2-7; D gene uncertain. The CDR3 is made up of 13 amino acids. V was trimmed by 5 bases and J by 3 bases, leaving 11 bases between them. Germline CDR1 is SEHNR and CDR2 is FQNEAQ (reference sequence). Written as DNA, the CDR3 is TGTGCCAGCAGCCCCGGGTCCAACTACGAGCAGTACTTC. Amino acid sequence: CASSPGSNYEQYF.

This CDR3 reads CASSSGLAGGTDTQYF. CDR3 bases: TGCGCCAGCAGCTCGGGACTAGCGGGGGGGACAGATACGCAGTATTTT. The chain employs TRBV5-1 and TRBJ2-3; 16 bases are a match to TRBD2. The CDR3 length is 16 residues. The trim removed 3 bases at V and 3 bases at J, leaving 1 base unmatched. The V gene's germline CDR1 is SGHRS and CDR2 YFSETQ.